The next 14 T cell receptor beta chains were all read from a single sample in a study of a mutant IDH1 vaccine in newly diagnosed glioma. For these TCRs, the target antigens are not known. Time point specified: week 23, last vaccination. In every dose of vaccine, 300 ug of mutant IDH1 20-mer peptide was given alongside topical imiquimod. Data came from immunoSEQ multiplex PCR; TCRdb stores just in-frame clones and leaves some out. The table records tens of thousands of clones, approximately 85% of them present only once. This sample comprised PBMCs, obtained from a glioma patient whose treatment included an IDH1 peptide vaccine. These receptors were collected from a man aged 25 to 40 with glioma. Some clones in this sample may be carry-over from other donors' samples.

The gene calls are TRBV2 and TRBJ2-5; D gene ambiguous. This CDR3 has 12 residues. V dropped 1 base and J dropped 4 bases, with 4 bases sitting between them. CDR1 SNHLY and CDR2 FYNNEI come from the germline V gene. The CDR3 loop reads CASSEVGETQYF. The CDR3 bases are TGTGCCAGCAGTGAAGTTGGAGAGACCCAGTACTTC.

The V and J genes are TRBV7-3 and TRBJ2-7, with D unresolved. CDR1 is SGHTA, CDR2 FQGTGA, per germline. The CDR3 has 13 residues. Between the trimmed V and J ends, which lost 4 bases and 2 bases, there was a span of 9 bases. CDR3 nucleotides: TGTGCCAGCAGCTCCTCCCGGGCCTACGAGCAGTACTTC. Translating it yields CASSSSRAYEQYF.

The rearrangement uses TRBV10-3 and TRBJ1-1; a possible D gene is TRBD1 (6 bases). CDR3 length: 14 residues. Germline V gives CDR1 ENHRY, CDR2 SYGVKD. V was clipped by 5 bases and J by 1 base, with 11 bases between them. The CDR3 sequence is CAISRQEKNTEAFF. The CDR3 nucleotides are TGTGCCATCAGTCGACAGGAGAAGAACACTGAAGCTTTCTTT.

The rearrangement links TRBV2 to TRBJ2-3; TRBD2 matches 8 bases. The ends lost 8 bases at V and 4 bases at J; junction bases unmatched: 8. Per the germline V gene, CDR1 is SNHLY and CDR2 is FYNNEI. This CDR3 region has 14 residues. The DNA for the CDR3 is TGTGCCAGCGGCCGCCGGGAGGGGTCAGATACGCAGTATTTT. Residues: CASGRREGSDTQYF. The variable domain in full, with the rest retrieved from reference TRBV2 and TRBJ2-3, is EPEVTQTPSHQVTQMGQEVILRCVPISNHLYFYWYRQILGQKVEFLVSFYNNEISEKSEIFDDQFSVERPDGSNFTLKIRSTKLEDSAMYFCASGRREGSDTQYFGPGTRLTVL.

The chain joins TRBV5-1 to TRBJ1-1, with TRBD1 matching over 7 bases. V shed 4 bases, J shed 3 bases, and the junction held 6 bases outside the gene matches. CDR1 is SGHRS, CDR2 YFSETQ, per germline. The CDR3 is made up of 14 amino acids. CDR3 DNA: TGCGCCAGCAGCGCTACAGGGGAAGACACTGAAGCTTTCTTT. The encoded protein is CASSATGEDTEAFF.

The rearrangement uses TRBV7-8 and TRBJ1-2; 7 positions match TRBD1. The germline V gene has CDR1 SGHVS and CDR2 FQNEAQ. This CDR3 comprises 15 residues. The J segment lost 3 bases and the V segment lost 4 bases, leaving 8 bases of the junction unmatched. CDR3 loop: CASSWLAGGDYGYTF. The CDR3 DNA is TGTGCCAGCAGCTGGCTGGCAGGGGGGGACTATGGCTACACCTTC.

The chain uses TRBV18 and TRBJ1-3; D call uncertain. Trimming took off 6 bases at V and 0 bases at J, with 15 bases between the two ends. Germline lookup yields CDR1 KGHSH and CDR2 LQKENI. The CDR3 extends over 16 amino acids. The CDR3 reads CASSLSPADSGNTIYF. Here the CDR3 DNA reads TGTGCCAGCTCTCTGTCCCCGGCCGACTCTGGAAACACCATATATTTT. Complete variable domain (other parts from reference TRBV18 and TRBJ1-3): NAGVMQNPRHLVRRRGQEARLRCSPMKGHSHVYWYRQLPEEGLKFMVYLQKENIIDESGMPKERFSAEFPKEGPSILRIQQVVRGDSAAYFCASSLSPADSGNTIYFGEGSWLTVV.

J is TRBJ2-5 and V is TRBV7-3, with D maybe TRBD1 (5 bases). The germline V gene encodes CDR1 SGHTA and CDR2 FQGTGA. Trimming took 8 bases from V and 2 from J, leaving 18 bases between them. The CDR3 runs to 15 residues. CDR3 nucleotides: TGTGCCAGCTTCGGACAAGACGATGGACAAGAGACCCAGTACTTC. Its protein is CASFGQDDGQETQYF.

V usage is TRBV28 and J usage is TRBJ1-2; a weak D match, TRBD1 (6 bases). Germline CDR1 is MDHEN and CDR2 is SYDVKM. This CDR3 has 13 amino acids. V lost 1 base and J 9 bases, leaving 12 bases between the germline ends. CDR3 sequence: CASSLFVGGRYTF. The CDR3 nucleotides read TGTGCCAGCAGTTTATTCGTGGGGGGGCGCTACACCTTC.

The gene calls are TRBV19 and TRBJ1-1; D is possibly TRBD1 (5 bases). V lost 4 bases and J lost 6, with 21 bases in between. CDR1 LNHDA and CDR2 SQIVND come from the germline V gene (reference sequence). The CDR3 runs to 16 residues. The CDR3 loop is CASSTILSQRQPEAFF. As DNA, the CDR3 is TGTGCCAGTAGTACCATACTGTCACAAAGACAGCCTGAAGCTTTCTTT.

The J gene is TRBJ2-7, the V gene TRBV5-1; a weak D match, TRBD1 (6 bases). CDR1 is SGHRS and CDR2 is YFSETQ in the germline V gene. The CDR3 has 14 amino acids. V was cut by 3 bases and J by 3 bases, with 13 bases left in between. The CDR3 loop reads CASSSSRDIYEQYF. The CDR3 bases are TGCGCCAGCAGCTCGTCCCGGGACATCTACGAGCAGTACTTC.

The chain has TRBV7-9 and TRBJ2-2, with unresolved D. The germline V gene has CDR1 SEHNR and CDR2 FQNEAQ (reference sequence). The CDR3 is made up of 12 amino acids. Trimming removed 6 bases at V and 6 bases at J, with 8 bases between. The CDR3: CASRSMAGELFF. The CDR3 nucleotides read TGTGCCAGCAGAAGTATGGCCGGGGAGCTGTTTTTT.

V and J are TRBV11-2 and TRBJ2-3; D could derive from TRBD1 or TRBD2 (6 bases each). This CDR3 has 18 residues. From germline, CDR1 is SGHAT and CDR2 FQNNGV. Trimming shortened V by 5 bases and J by 0 bases, and 21 bases separated the two germline ends. Here the CDR3 reads CASSRRGLSGLSTDTQYF. The CDR3 nucleotides are TGTGCCAGCAGCCGCAGGGGATTGAGCGGGTTGAGCACAGATACGCAGTATTTT.

CDR3 sequence reads: CASSSLQGRYSPLHF. The CDR3 coding sequence is TGTGCCAGCAGCTCTCTACAGGGGAGGTATTCACCCCTCCACTTT. The chain is built from TRBV7-9 and TRBJ1-6, with 7 bases fitting TRBD1. The germline V gene encodes CDR1 SEHNR and CDR2 FQNEAQ (reference sequence). The length of the CDR3 is 15 residues. V gave up 4 bases and J gave up 8 bases; unmatched junction bases: 8.